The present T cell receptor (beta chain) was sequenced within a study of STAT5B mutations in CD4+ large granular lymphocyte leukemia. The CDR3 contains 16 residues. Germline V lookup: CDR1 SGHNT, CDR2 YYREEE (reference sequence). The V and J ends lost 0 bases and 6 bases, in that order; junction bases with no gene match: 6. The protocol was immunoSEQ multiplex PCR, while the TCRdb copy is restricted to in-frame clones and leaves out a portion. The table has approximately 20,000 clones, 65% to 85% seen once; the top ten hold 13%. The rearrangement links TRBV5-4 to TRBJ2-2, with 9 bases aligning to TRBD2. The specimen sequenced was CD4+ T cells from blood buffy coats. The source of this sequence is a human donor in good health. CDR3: CASSLAGGRAPGELFF. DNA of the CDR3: TGTGCCAGCAGCTTGGCCGGCGGGAGGGCCCCCGGGGAGCTGTTTTTT. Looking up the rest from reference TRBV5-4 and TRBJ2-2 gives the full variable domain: ETGVTQSPTHLIKTRGQQVTLRCSSQSGHNTVSWYQQALGQGPQFIFQYYREEENGRGNFPPRFSGLQFPNYSSELNVNALELDDSALYLCASSLAGGRAPGELFFGEGSRLTVL.